The clone carrying this T cell receptor (beta chain) was recorded at least ten times. Its antigen is not known. TCRdb re-analysed the 5' RACE reads in MiXCR, keeping a single row per CDR3 protein. The sample consists of fewer than 450,000 distinct CDR3 sequences, roughly 21% of them appearing once. Germline V CDR1 and CDR2: SGDLS, YYNGEE. CDR3 length: 16 residues. Between the trimmed V and J ends, which lost 4 bases and 0 bases, there was a span of 15 bases. The data were taken from a study of T-cell memory formation after mild COVID-19. Regarding the study as a whole: Certain responding clones were present in pre-infection memory, suggesting participation of cross-reactive memory.

The rearrangement uses TRBV9 and TRBJ2-3; D gene ambiguous. This receptor was taken from an adult woman who had mild COVID-19 (a few samples of this study predate the infection). Cell type and time point are not known. The specimen was PBMCs or a T cell subset sorted from them (not recorded which). The CDR3 sequence is CASSLTTYSSTDTQYF. CDR3 in DNA: TGTGCCAGCAGCCTTACGACCTATTCTAGCACAGATACGCAGTATTTT.